The clone carrying this T cell receptor beta chain was counted at least ten times. This record comes from a study of T-cell memory formation after mild COVID-19. V shed 3 bases, J shed 0 bases, and the junction held 4 bases outside the gene matches. The CDR3 is 16 amino acids. TCRdb redid the calling of the 5' RACE reads with MiXCR, one entry per CDR3 protein. The data contain about 210,000 distinct CDR3 sequences, more than 25% of them singletons. Sequencing input: PBMCs or a T cell subset sorted from them (not recorded which). The V and J genes are TRBV12-3 or TRBV12-4 and TRBJ2-4; 8 nucleotides align to TRBD1. The source of this sequence is an adult woman who had mild COVID-19 (a few samples of this study predate the infection). Cell type and time point are not known. The chain's CDR3 is CASSFAGGLAKNIQYF. Written as DNA, the CDR3 is TGTGCCAGCAGTTTCGCAGGGGGCTTAGCCAAAAACATTCAGTACTTC.